A selection of T cell receptor beta chains follows, all from one sample in a study of cytomegalovirus exposure and HLA in healthy donors. Assay used: immunoSEQ multiplex PCR; TCRdb lists only in-frame clones, some missing. The data show over 150,000 clones, 74% seen once. The specimen was PBMCs. The receptor source for this set is a woman between 25 and 40 years old in good health and CMV-seropositive. Each CDR3 is given with its conserved first and last residue. Each record gives: V gene, D gene, J gene, clone size, CDR3 DNA, CDR3 protein. A D gene is named only where the DNA matches it firmly. The listing skips clone size in some rows; elsewhere it reads once, few, many or a size class.

V: TRBV5-1
D: TRBD1
J: TRBJ1-2
size: NA
DNA: TGCGCCAGCAGCTCGACAGGGGGCTCGAGCTATGGCTACACCTTC
CDR3: CASSSTGGSSYGYTF

V: TRBV7-9
D: NA
J: TRBJ2-2
size: NA
DNA: TGTGCCAGCAGCCCCTCTCCGACCGGGGAGCTGTTTTTT
CDR3: CASSPSPTGELFF

V: TRBV7-9
D: NA
J: TRBJ2-1
size: NA
DNA: TGTGCCAGCAGCTTAGAAGGGCGGGGCGGTTCCTACAATGAGCAGTTCTTC
CDR3: CASSLEGRGGSYNEQFF

V: TRBV7-9
D: NA
J: TRBJ1-1
size: few
DNA: TGTGCCAGCAGCGCCACAAGTCTGAACACTGAAGCTTTCTTT
CDR3: CASSATSLNTEAFF

V: TRBV7-6
D: TRBD2
J: TRBJ2-7
size: few
DNA: TGTGCCAGCAGCTTAGAACTAGCGGGTTCCCATGTCGAGCAGTACTTC
CDR3: CASSLELAGSHVEQYF

V: TRBV19
D: TRBD2
J: TRBJ2-3
size: NA
DNA: TGTGCCAGTAGGTTGCTAGCGGGAAGGGGGAGCACAGATACGCAGTATTTT
CDR3: CASRLLAGRGSTDTQYF

V: TRBV18
D: NA
J: TRBJ2-7
size: NA
DNA: TGTGCCAGCTCACCAATATCCGGCTCCTACGAGCAGTACTTC
CDR3: CASSPISGSYEQYF

V: TRBV4-1
D: TRBD1
J: TRBJ2-7
size: NA
DNA: TGCGCCAGCAGCCAAGAACGGACAGGGGGACCCGAGCAGTACTTC
CDR3: CASSQERTGGPEQYF

V: TRBV6-1
D: NA
J: TRBJ2-3
size: NA
DNA: TGTGCCAGCACCCCCGGGGGATCCACAGATACGCAGTATTTT
CDR3: CASTPGGSTDTQYF

V: TRBV7-9
D: NA
J: TRBJ1-3
size: few
DNA: TGTGCCAGCAGCTTAGGCGGTTCGGGAAACACCATATATTTT
CDR3: CASSLGGSGNTIYF

V: TRBV28
D: NA
J: TRBJ1-1
size: NA
DNA: TGTGCCAGCAGTTCGGCGGGGGAGAACACTGAAGCTTTCTTT
CDR3: CASSSAGENTEAFF

V: TRBV27
D: NA
J: TRBJ2-1
size: NA
DNA: TGTGCCAGCAGTCCACAGGGGGGGTTTCATGAGCAGTTCTTC
CDR3: CASSPQGGFHEQFF

V: TRBV7-9
D: NA
J: TRBJ2-1
size: NA
DNA: TGTGCCAGCAGCCCCCCTTTGGTCCCCGGAGTTGAGCAGTTCTTC
CDR3: CASSPPLVPGVEQFF

V: TRBV5-1
D: TRBD1
J: TRBJ1-5
size: NA
DNA: TGCGCCAGCAGTAGGGACAGTACTAATCAGCCCCAGCATTTT
CDR3: CASSRDSTNQPQHF

V: TRBV19
D: NA
J: TRBJ2-1
size: NA
DNA: TGTGCCAGCCGGGACTCTAGGAGGAATGAGCAGTTCTTC
CDR3: CASRDSRRNEQFF

V: TRBV29-1
D: TRBD1
J: TRBJ2-7
size: NA
DNA: TGCAGCGCCGGATTGACAGGGAATGAGCAGTACTTC
CDR3: CSAGLTGNEQYF

V: TRBV6-4
D: NA
J: TRBJ2-6
size: NA
DNA: TGTGCCAGCAGCACAGGGTTTTCCGGGGCCAACGTCCTGACTTTC
CDR3: CASSTGFSGANVLTF

V: TRBV10-1
D: TRBD2
J: TRBJ2-3
size: NA
DNA: TGCGCCAGCAGTGGAGCGGGATTGAACACAGATACGCAGTATTTT
CDR3: CASSGAGLNTDTQYF

V: TRBV5-1
D: TRBD1
J: TRBJ2-7
size: NA
DNA: TGCGCCAGCAGCCAGGGGGTCCCTAGCGAGCAGTACTTC
CDR3: CASSQGVPSEQYF

V: TRBV28
D: NA
J: TRBJ2-5
size: NA
DNA: TGTGCCAGCACGGGACAACAAGAGACCCAGTACTTC
CDR3: CASTGQQETQYF

V: TRBV5-1
D: NA
J: TRBJ2-1
size: NA
DNA: TGCGCCAGCAGCCGAGCGGACCCCGGGGATGAGCAGTTCTTC
CDR3: CASSRADPGDEQFF

V: TRBV28
D: TRBD2
J: TRBJ2-3
size: NA
DNA: TGTGCCGCTAGCGGGAGAAATGCAGATACGCAGTATTTT
CDR3: CAASGRNADTQYF

V: TRBV2
D: NA
J: TRBJ2-1
size: few
DNA: TGTGCCAGCAGTGACAGGGGGGCCTACTCCTACAATGAGCAGTTCTTC
CDR3: CASSDRGAYSYNEQFF

V: TRBV5-1
D: NA
J: TRBJ1-1
size: NA
DNA: TGCGCCAGCAGCTTTGGGGCCCGGGTAGGTTCTGAAGCTTTCTTT
CDR3: CASSFGARVGSEAFF

V: TRBV28
D: NA
J: TRBJ2-3
size: NA
DNA: TGTGCCAGCTCCTACAGGGGAGCGGGAGTCGCGGATACGCAGTATTTT
CDR3: CASSYRGAGVADTQYF

V: TRBV2
D: NA
J: TRBJ2-1
size: NA
DNA: TGTGCCAGCAGCCCTTGGCGGGATCAGGAGCAGTTCTTC
CDR3: CASSPWRDQEQFF

V: TRBV27
D: TRBD2
J: TRBJ2-7
size: NA
DNA: TGTGCCAGCAGTTCCATCCGACTAGCGGGTTCCTACGAGCAGTACTTC
CDR3: CASSSIRLAGSYEQYF

V: TRBV19
D: NA
J: TRBJ2-7
size: few
DNA: TGTGCCAGTAAGTCTTGGGGCGGATCCTACGAGCAGTACTTC
CDR3: CASKSWGGSYEQYF

V: TRBV15
D: NA
J: TRBJ2-5
size: NA
DNA: TGTGCCACCAGCACCAGGGCAGAGACCCAGTACTTC
CDR3: CATSTRAETQYF

V: TRBV13
D: NA
J: TRBJ1-1
size: NA
DNA: TGTGCCAGCAGCTTCGGCGGGGGGGCTGAAGCTTTCTTT
CDR3: CASSFGGGAEAFF

V: TRBV10-3
D: NA
J: TRBJ1-1
size: NA
DNA: TGTGCCATCAGCGGCAGGGGGAACACTGAAGCTTTCTTT
CDR3: CAISGRGNTEAFF

V: TRBV7-7
D: TRBD2
J: TRBJ2-3
size: NA
DNA: TGTGCCAGCAGCTTAACTCAGCGGGACACAGATACGCAGTATTTT
CDR3: CASSLTQRDTDTQYF

V: TRBV9
D: NA
J: TRBJ2-7
size: NA
DNA: TGTGCCAGCAGCGTGAGGGGGAATTCCTACGAGCAGTACTTC
CDR3: CASSVRGNSYEQYF

V: TRBV4-2
D: TRBD2
J: TRBJ2-1
size: NA
DNA: TGTGCCAGCAGCCAAGTGGGCGGGAGAAATAGGAATGAGCAGTTCTTC
CDR3: CASSQVGGRNRNEQFF

V: TRBV5-1
D: NA
J: TRBJ2-5
size: once
DNA: TGCGCCAGCAGCTCCTTTGTAGTGGAGACCCAGTACTTC
CDR3: CASSSFVVETQYF

V: TRBV4-1
D: NA
J: TRBJ2-3
size: NA
DNA: TGCGCCAGCAGCCAAGGCGGTGGCACAGATACGCAGTATTTT
CDR3: CASSQGGGTDTQYF

V: TRBV7-9
D: NA
J: TRBJ2-1
size: NA
DNA: TGTGCCAGCAGCGGGGGGTTCAATGAGCAGTTCTTC
CDR3: CASSGGFNEQFF

V: TRBV7-9
D: NA
J: TRBJ1-1
size: NA
DNA: TGTGCCAGCAGCTCCGGGACACTAAACACTGAAGCTTTCTTT
CDR3: CASSSGTLNTEAFF

V: TRBV7-7
D: NA
J: TRBJ2-2
size: many
DNA: TGTGCCAGCAGCTTAGTCGTCGAACATCTGAACACCGGGGAGCTGTTTTTT
CDR3: CASSLVVEHLNTGELFF

V: TRBV5-1
D: NA
J: TRBJ2-5
size: NA
DNA: TGCGCCAGCAGCTTGGGAGGGGGAGAGACCCAGTACTTC
CDR3: CASSLGGGETQYF

V: TRBV28
D: NA
J: TRBJ2-1
size: once
DNA: TGTGCCACCGCCTGGCGGGGGCCCTACAATGAGCAGTTCTTC
CDR3: CATAWRGPYNEQFF

V: TRBV5-6
D: NA
J: TRBJ2-1
size: few
DNA: TGTGCCAGCAGCTTGGGCGCGGCCACACCGAATGAGCAGTTCTTC
CDR3: CASSLGAATPNEQFF

V: TRBV2
D: NA
J: TRBJ2-3
size: NA
DNA: TGTGCCAGCGGGGGGGGGCGCGGCACAGATACGCAGTATTTT
CDR3: CASGGGRGTDTQYF

V: TRBV5-4
D: NA
J: TRBJ2-7
size: NA
DNA: TGTGCCAGCAGCTTGGGTGTTTCCGACGAGCAGTACTTC
CDR3: CASSLGVSDEQYF

V: TRBV5-6
D: NA
J: TRBJ2-3
size: once
DNA: TGTGCCAGCAGCCGGTGGGGAGGCACAGATACGCAGTATTTT
CDR3: CASSRWGGTDTQYF

V: TRBV10-2
D: TRBD1
J: TRBJ1-4
size: few
DNA: TGCGCCAGCAGTGAGGCAAGAACAGGGGTTCATGAAAAACTGTTTTTT
CDR3: CASSEARTGVHEKLFF

V: TRBV21-1
D: NA
J: TRBJ2-3
size: NA
DNA: TGTGCCAGCAGAATACGGACAGTTTATCCAGATACGCAGTATTTT
CDR3: CASRIRTVYPDTQYF

V: TRBV18
D: TRBD2
J: TRBJ2-3
size: NA
DNA: TGTGCCAGCTCACCACCTCCAGCGGGAGACACAGATACGCAGTATTTT
CDR3: CASSPPPAGDTDTQYF

V: TRBV6-5
D: NA
J: TRBJ1-5
size: NA
DNA: TGTGCCAGCAGGCCGCGGGCCAGCAATCAGCCCCAGCATTTT
CDR3: CASRPRASNQPQHF

V: TRBV4-1
D: NA
J: TRBJ2-7
size: NA
DNA: TGCGCCAGCAGCCAAGCCTCAGGGGACGAGCAGTACTTC
CDR3: CASSQASGDEQYF

V: TRBV7-9
D: TRBD1
J: TRBJ2-7
size: NA
DNA: TGTGCCAGCAGCTTAGTTGGGACAGGGGGCAGTAACTCCTACGAGCAGTACTTC
CDR3: CASSLVGTGGSNSYEQYF

V: TRBV11-2
D: TRBD2
J: TRBJ2-7
size: NA
DNA: TGTGCCAGCAGCCCCACTAGCGGCTCGGTAGAGCAGTACTTC
CDR3: CASSPTSGSVEQYF

V: TRBV14
D: NA
J: TRBJ2-5
size: few
DNA: TGTGCCAGCAGCGGTAGCGGAGGAGAGACCCAGTACTTC
CDR3: CASSGSGGETQYF

V: TRBV7-2
D: NA
J: TRBJ2-1
size: NA
DNA: TGTGCCAGCAGCCCGGGCTCCTACAATGAGCAGTTCTTC
CDR3: CASSPGSYNEQFF

V: TRBV27
D: NA
J: TRBJ2-7
size: NA
DNA: TGTGCCAGCAGTTTATCGATTGGGGCAGGGCGGCAAGAGCAGTACTTC
CDR3: CASSLSIGAGRQEQYF

V: TRBV6-1
D: TRBD2
J: TRBJ2-3
size: NA
DNA: TGTGCCAGCAGTGAAGCAAGCCTAGCGGGAGAACGAAGCACAGATACGCAGTATTTT
CDR3: CASSEASLAGERSTDTQYF

V: TRBV28
D: NA
J: TRBJ1-1
size: NA
DNA: TGTGCCAGCAGTTCAGGTATAGGTAGCAGTGGAGGCACTGAAGCTTTCTTT
CDR3: CASSSGIGSSGGTEAFF

V: TRBV28
D: TRBD1
J: TRBJ1-1
size: NA
DNA: TGTGCCAGCAGTGAGACCACAGGGGGAGCTTTCTTT
CDR3: CASSETTGGAFF

V: TRBV6-6
D: NA
J: TRBJ1-2
size: NA
DNA: TGTGCCAGCACCGACAGTTATGGCTACACCTTC
CDR3: CASTDSYGYTF